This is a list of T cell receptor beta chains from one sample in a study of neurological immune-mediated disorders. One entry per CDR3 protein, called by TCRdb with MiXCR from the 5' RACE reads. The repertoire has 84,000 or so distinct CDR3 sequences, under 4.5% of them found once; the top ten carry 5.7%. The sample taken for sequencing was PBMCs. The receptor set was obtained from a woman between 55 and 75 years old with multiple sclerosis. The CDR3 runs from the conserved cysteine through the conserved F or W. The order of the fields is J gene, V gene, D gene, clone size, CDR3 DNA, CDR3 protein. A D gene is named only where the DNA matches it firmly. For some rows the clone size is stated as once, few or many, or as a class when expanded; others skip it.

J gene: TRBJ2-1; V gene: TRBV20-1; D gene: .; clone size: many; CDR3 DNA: TGCAGTGCCCCGAATTGGGGCGCTTCCTACAATGAGCAGTTCTTC; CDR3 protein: CSAPNWGASYNEQFF
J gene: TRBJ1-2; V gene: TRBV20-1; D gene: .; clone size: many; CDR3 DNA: TGCAGTGCTAGAGCGCTGGGGGCTGACTATGGCTACACCTTC; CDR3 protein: CSARALGADYGYTF
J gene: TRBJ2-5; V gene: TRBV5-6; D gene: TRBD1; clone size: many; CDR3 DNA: TGTGCCAGCAGCTTGGAGGATACAGGGGAAGAGACCCAGTACTTC; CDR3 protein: CASSLEDTGEETQYF
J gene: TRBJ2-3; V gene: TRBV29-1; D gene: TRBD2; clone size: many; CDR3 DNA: TGCAGCGGCCGTAGCGGGGGCACAGATACGCAGTATTTT; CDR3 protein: CSGRSGGTDTQYF
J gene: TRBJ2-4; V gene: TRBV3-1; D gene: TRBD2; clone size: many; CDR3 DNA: TGTGCCAGCAGCCAAGATCTTGTTAGCGGGACTAAAAACATTCAGTACTTC; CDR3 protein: CASSQDLVSGTKNIQYF
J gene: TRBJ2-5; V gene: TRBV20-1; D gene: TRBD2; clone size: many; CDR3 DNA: TGCAGTGCTAGTACGGGGGGGCTCGACCAAGAGACCCAGTACTTC; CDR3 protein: CSASTGGLDQETQYF
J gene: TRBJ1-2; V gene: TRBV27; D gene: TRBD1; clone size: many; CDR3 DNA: TGTGCCAGCAGTTTACGACAGGGGGCAGGTGGCTACACCTTC; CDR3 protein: CASSLRQGAGGYTF
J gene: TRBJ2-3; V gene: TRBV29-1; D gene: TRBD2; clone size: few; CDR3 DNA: TGCAGCGTTAGCGGGGGGGTTGAAGATACGCAGTATTTT; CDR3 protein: CSVSGGVEDTQYF
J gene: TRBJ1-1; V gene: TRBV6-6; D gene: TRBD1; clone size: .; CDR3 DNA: TGTGCCAGCAGTTCCCCGGGACAGGGAGTGAACACTGAAGCTTTCTTT; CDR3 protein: CASSSPGQGVNTEAFF
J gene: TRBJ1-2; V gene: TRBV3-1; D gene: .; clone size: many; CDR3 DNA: TGTGCCAGCAGCCAAGGTGGGACCGCGAACTATGGCTACACCTTC; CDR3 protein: CASSQGGTANYGYTF
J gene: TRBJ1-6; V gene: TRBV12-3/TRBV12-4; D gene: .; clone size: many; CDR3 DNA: TGTGCCAGCAGACGTTGGACAGTAAATTCACCCCTCCACTTT; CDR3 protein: CASRRWTVNSPLHF
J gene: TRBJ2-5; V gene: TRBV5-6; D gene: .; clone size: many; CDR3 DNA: TGTGCCACTCACCAACTAAGCGGGCAAGAGACCCAGTACTTC; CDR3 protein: CATHQLSGQETQYF
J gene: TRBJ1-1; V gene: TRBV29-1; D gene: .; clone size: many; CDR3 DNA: TGCAGCGTTGAGGGGAACACTGAAGCTTTCTTT; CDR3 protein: CSVEGNTEAFF
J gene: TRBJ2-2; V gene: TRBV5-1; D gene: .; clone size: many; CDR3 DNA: TGCGCCAGCAGCTTGGCCGCCACCCCGGACACCGGGGAGCTGTTTTTT; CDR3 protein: CASSLAATPDTGELFF
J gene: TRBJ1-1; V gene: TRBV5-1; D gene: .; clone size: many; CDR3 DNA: TGCGCCAGCAGTCGCGGTGGGAGCACTGAAGCTTTCTTT; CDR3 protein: CASSRGGSTEAFF
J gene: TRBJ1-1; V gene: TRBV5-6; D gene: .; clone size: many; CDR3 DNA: TGTGCCAGCAGCTTGGTGGCCTCGTCTGGTGAAGCTTTCTTT; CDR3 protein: CASSLVASSGEAFF
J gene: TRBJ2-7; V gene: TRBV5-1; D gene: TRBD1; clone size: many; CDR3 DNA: TGCGCCAGCCAGGACACCGGGACAGGAGTGTGGGAGCAGTACTTC; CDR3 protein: CASQDTGTGVWEQYF
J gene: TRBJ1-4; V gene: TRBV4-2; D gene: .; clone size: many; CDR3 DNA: TGTGCCAGCAGCCAAGAGGGCGGCAGGACTAATGAAAAACTGTTTTTT; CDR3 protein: CASSQEGGRTNEKLFF
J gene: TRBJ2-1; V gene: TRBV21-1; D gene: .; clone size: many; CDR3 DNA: TGTGCCAGCAGCAAAGGCAACAGGGGCGCATCCAATGAGCAGTTCTTC; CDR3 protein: CASSKGNRGASNEQFF
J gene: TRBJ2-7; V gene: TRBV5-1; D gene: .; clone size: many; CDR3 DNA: TGCGCCAGCAGCTTTAGGGACGACGAGCAGTACTTC; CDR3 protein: CASSFRDDEQYF
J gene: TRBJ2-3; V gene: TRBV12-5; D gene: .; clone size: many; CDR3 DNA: TGTGCTAGTGGTTTGACGGGCACAGATACGCAGTATTTT; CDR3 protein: CASGLTGTDTQYF
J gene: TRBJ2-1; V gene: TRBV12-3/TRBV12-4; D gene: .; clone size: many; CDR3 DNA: TGTGCCAGCAGTCCCTCCGCGCAGGTGGTGTATGAGCAGTTCTTC; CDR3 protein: CASSPSAQVVYEQFF
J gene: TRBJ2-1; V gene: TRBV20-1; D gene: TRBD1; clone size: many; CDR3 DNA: TGCAGTGCTAGGAGGCCTCTGCACAGGGGATTGAATGAGCAGTTCTTC; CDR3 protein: CSARRPLHRGLNEQFF
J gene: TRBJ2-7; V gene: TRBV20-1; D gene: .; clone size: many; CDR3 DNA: TGCAGTGCTAGGGGCGACATCTCCTACGAGCAGTACTTC; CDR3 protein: CSARGDISYEQYF
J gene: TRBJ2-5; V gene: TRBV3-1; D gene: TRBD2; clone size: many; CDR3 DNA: TGTGCCAGCAGCCGCCGGGGACTAGCGGAAGAGACCCAGTACTTC; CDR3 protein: CASSRRGLAEETQYF
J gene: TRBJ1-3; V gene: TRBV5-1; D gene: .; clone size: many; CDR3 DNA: TGCGCCAGCAGCTTGGAGGGGGGCACTGGAAACACCATATATTTT; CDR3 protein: CASSLEGGTGNTIYF
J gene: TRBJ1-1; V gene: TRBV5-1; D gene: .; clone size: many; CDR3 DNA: TGCGCCAGCAGCTCCGCGGGGGCAAACACTGAAGCTTTCTTT; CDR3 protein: CASSSAGANTEAFF
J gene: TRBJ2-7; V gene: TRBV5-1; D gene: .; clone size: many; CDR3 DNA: TGCGCCAGCACCAGGACAGAAACCTACGAGCAGTACTTC; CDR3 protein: CASTRTETYEQYF
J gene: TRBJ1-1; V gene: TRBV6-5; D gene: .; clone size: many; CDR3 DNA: TGTGCCAGCAGTTACTCGACTGGGTCTGCTTTCTTT; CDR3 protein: CASSYSTGSAFF
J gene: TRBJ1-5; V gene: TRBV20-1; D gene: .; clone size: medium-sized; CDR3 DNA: TGCAGTTTCGGGGGGGTTAACCAGCCCCAGCATTTT; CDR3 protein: CSFGGVNQPQHF
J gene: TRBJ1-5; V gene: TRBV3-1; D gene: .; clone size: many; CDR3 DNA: TGTGCCAGCAGCCAAGGAGAGCAGCCCCAGCATTTT; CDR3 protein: CASSQGEQPQHF
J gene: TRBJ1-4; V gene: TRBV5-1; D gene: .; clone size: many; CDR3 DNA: TGCGCCAGCAGCTTGAAAGGGTTCGCAACTAATGAAAAACTGTTTTTT; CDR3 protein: CASSLKGFATNEKLFF
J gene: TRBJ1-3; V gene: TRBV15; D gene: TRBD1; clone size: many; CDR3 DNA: TGTGCCACCAGCAGAGGACGACAGGGGACCTTACACTCTGGAAACACCATATATTTT; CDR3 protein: CATSRGRQGTLHSGNTIYF
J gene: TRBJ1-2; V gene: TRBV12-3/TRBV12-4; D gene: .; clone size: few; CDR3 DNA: TGTGCCAGCAGGTCGGGTGGGCAGACCTATGGCTACACCTTC; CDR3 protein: CASRSGGQTYGYTF
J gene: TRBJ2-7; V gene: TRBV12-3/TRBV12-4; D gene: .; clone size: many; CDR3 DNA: TGTGCCAGCAGTTTGGCGCAGGGGAGCTACGAGCAGTACTTC; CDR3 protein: CASSLAQGSYEQYF
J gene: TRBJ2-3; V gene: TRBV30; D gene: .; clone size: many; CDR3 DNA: TGTGCCTGGAGTACCGACCGTCCTGTGGTGGATACGCAGTATTTT; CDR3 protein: CAWSTDRPVVDTQYF
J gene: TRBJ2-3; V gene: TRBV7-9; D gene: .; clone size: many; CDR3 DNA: TGTGCCAGCAGCCATCTAGCGAACACAGATACGCAGTATTTT; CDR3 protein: CASSHLANTDTQYF
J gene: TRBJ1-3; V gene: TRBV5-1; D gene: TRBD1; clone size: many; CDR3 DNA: TGCGCCAGCACCCGGACAGGGTCGACCGGCACTGGAAACACCATATATTTT; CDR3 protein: CASTRTGSTGTGNTIYF
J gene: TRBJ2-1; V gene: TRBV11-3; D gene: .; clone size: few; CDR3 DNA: TGTGCCAGCAGCTTAGATGGGGGGAAGATTTACAATGAGCAGTTCTTC; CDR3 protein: CASSLDGGKIYNEQFF
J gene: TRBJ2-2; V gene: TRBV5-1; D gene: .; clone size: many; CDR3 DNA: TGCGCCAGCAGCTTTGGTCAGGGGAAAAACACCGGGGAGCTGTTTTTT; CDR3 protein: CASSFGQGKNTGELFF
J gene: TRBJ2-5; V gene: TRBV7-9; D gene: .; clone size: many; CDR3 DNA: TGTGCCAGCAGCTTCGACAGCTCCCCAGAGACCCAGTACTTC; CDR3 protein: CASSFDSSPETQYF
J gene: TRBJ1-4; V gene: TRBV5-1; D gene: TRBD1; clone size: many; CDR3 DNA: TGCGCCAGCAGCCCGGGACAGGGAGGAAATGAAAAACTGTTTTTT; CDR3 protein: CASSPGQGGNEKLFF
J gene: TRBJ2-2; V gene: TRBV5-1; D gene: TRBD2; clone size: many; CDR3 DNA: TGCGCCAGCAGCCCCTTCCCACTAGCGGGGACCGGGGAGCTGTTTTTT; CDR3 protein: CASSPFPLAGTGELFF
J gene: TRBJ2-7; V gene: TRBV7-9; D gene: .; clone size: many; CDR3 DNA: TGTGCCAGCAGCTCATACTACGAGCAGTACTTC; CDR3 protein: CASSSYYEQYF
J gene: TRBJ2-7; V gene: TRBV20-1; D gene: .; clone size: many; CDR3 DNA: TGCAGTGCGTGGAGGGGGGTTGACGAGCAGTACTTC; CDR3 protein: CSAWRGVDEQYF
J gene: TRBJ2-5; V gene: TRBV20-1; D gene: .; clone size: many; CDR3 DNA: TGCAGTGCTCCCAAATGGCCATCTCATCCGGGACGGCGTGAGACCCAGTACTTC; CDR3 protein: CSAPKWPSHPGRRETQYF
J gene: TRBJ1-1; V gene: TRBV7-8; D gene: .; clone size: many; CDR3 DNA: TGTGCCAGCAGGTCGGCAGGGAGAACTGAAGCTTTCTTT; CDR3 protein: CASRSAGRTEAFF
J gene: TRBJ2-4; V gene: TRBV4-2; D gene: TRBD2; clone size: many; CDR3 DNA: TGTGCCAGCAGCCAAGATGGTGGGACTAGCGGGACAAAAAACATTCAGTACTTC; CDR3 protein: CASSQDGGTSGTKNIQYF
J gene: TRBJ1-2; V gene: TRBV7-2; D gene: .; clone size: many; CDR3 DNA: TGTGCCAGCAGCTTAATGACAGCTAACTATGGCTACACCTTC; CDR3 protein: CASSLMTANYGYTF
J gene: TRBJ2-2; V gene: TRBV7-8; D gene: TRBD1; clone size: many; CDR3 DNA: TGTGCCAGCAGCTTAAGGGGGACAGTGAACACCGGGGAGCTGTTTTTT; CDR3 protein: CASSLRGTVNTGELFF
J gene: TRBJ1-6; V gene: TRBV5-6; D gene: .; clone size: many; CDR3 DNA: TGTGCCAGCAGCCCGACACTCCCGGGGTCACCCCTCCACTTT; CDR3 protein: CASSPTLPGSPLHF
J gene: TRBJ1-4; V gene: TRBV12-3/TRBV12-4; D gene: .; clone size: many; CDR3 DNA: TGTGCCAGCAGCCCGTCGGGCAGGAGGAATGTAAAACTGTTTTTT; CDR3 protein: CASSPSGRRNVKLFF
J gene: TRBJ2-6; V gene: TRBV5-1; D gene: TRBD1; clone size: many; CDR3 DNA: TGCGCCAGCAGCTTGGGCCCACAGGGGTCTGGGGCCAACGTCCTGACTTTC; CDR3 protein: CASSLGPQGSGANVLTF
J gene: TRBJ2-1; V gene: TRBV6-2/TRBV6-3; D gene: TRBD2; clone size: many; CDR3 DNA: TGTGCCAGCAAAAGAGGAACCGGGACTAGCGGGGACCAACTGCGGAATGAGCAGTTCTTC; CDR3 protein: CASKRGTGTSGDQLRNEQFF
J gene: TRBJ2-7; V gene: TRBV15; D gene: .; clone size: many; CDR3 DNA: TGTGCCACCAGTTCTGTCAACGCCTACGAGCAGTACTTC; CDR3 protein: CATSSVNAYEQYF
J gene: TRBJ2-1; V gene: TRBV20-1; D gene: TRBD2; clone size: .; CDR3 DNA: TGCAGTGCAAGAACTAGCGGGAGTGACAATGAGCAGTTCTTC; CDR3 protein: CSARTSGSDNEQFF
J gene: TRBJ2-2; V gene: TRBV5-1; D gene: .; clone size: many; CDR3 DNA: TGCGCCAGCAGCAGGGGTACCCCGACCACCGGGGAGCTGTTTTTT; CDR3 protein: CASSRGTPTTGELFF
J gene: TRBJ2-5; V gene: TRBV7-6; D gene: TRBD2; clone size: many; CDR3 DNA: TGTGCCAGCAGCCCACCTACGGGGGGTAGGGAGACCCAGTACTTC; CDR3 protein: CASSPPTGGRETQYF
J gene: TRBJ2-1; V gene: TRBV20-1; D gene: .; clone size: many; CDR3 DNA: TGCAGTGCTAGAGAGCCCACTTATCCCAATGAGCAGTTCTTC; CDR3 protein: CSAREPTYPNEQFF